This T cell receptor beta chain comes out of a study of T cell responses to AZD1222 COVID-19 vaccine. Sequencing used immunoSEQ multiplex PCR; TCRdb keeps in-frame clones, though not all of them. Of some 100,000 clones in the sample, around 87% were seen once. Trimming stripped 4 bases from V and 4 bases from J, with 15 bases between. In germline, CDR1 is SGHRS, CDR2 YFSETQ. This CDR3 contains 15 residues. The gene calls are TRBV5-1 and TRBJ2-1, with D maybe TRBD2 (6 bases). The sequencing used peripheral blood, collected on day 0 of AZD1222 vaccination. The origin of this receptor is an adult in good health. The chain's CDR3 is CASSPTGVSYNEQFF. The CDR3 DNA reads TGCGCCAGCAGCCCTACGGGAGTATCATACAATGAGCAGTTCTTC. Using reference TRBV5-1 and TRBJ2-1 for the parts outside the CDR3, the full variable domain is KAGVTQTPRYLIKTRGQQVTLSCSPISGHRSVSWYQQTPGQGLQFLFEYFSETQRNKGNFPGRFSGRQFSNSRSEMNVSTLELGDSALYLCASSPTGVSYNEQFFGPGTRLTVL.